The source of this T cell receptor (beta chain) is a study of shared clonotypes between healthy human individuals. CDR3 size: 13 residues. Germline lookup yields CDR1 PRHDT and CDR2 FYEKMQ (reference sequence). The V gene lost 4 bases and the J gene lost 6 bases, with 11 bases spanning the gap. Sequencing was performed with immunoSEQ multiplex PCR; in TCRdb, only in-frame clones are kept and a portion is missing. The sample lists some 2.1 million clones, less than 95% seen once, with 0.85% to 1.2% in the top ten. Naive CD8 cells, CD45RO-negative and positively selected for CCR7, excluded terminally differentiated effector memory CD45RA+ cells.

This receptor was identified in a man aged 18 to 30 in good health. The rearrangement uses TRBV13 and TRBJ2-3; D gene uncertain. The material sequenced was naive CD8+ T cells sorted from blood. CDR3 amino acids: CASSSASMDTQYF. CDR3 nucleotides: TGTGCCAGCAGCTCCGCCTCAATGGATACGCAGTATTTT.